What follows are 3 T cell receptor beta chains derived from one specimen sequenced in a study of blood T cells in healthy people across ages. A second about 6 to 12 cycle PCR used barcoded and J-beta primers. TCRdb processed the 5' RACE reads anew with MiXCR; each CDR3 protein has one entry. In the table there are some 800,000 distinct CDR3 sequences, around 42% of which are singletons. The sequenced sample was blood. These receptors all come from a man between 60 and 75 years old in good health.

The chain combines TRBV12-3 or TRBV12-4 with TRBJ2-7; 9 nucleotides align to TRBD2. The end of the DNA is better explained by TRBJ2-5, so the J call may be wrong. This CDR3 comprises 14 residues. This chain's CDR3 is CASSTSGSPGTQYF. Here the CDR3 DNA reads TGTGCCAGCAGCACTAGCGGGTCGCCCGGGACCCAGTACTTC.

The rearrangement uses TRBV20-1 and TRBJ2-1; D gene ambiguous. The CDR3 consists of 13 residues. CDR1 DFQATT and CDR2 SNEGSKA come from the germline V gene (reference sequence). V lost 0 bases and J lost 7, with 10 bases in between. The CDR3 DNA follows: TGCAGTGCTAGAGATGGGCCTAGTAATGAGCAGTTCTTC. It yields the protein CSARDGPSNEQFF.

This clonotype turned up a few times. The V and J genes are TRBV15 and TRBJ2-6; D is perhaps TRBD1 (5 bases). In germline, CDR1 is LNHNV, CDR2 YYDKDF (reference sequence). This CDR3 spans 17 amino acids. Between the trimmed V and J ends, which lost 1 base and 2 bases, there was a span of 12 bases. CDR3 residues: CATSRVSRGPGANVLTF. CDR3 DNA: TGTGCCACCAGCAGAGTTTCTAGGGGCCCTGGGGCCAACGTCCTGACTTTC. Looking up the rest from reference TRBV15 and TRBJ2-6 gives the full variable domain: DAMVIQNPRYQVTQFGKPVTLSCSQTLNHNVMYWYQQKSSQAPKLLFHYYDKDFNNEADTPDNFQSRRPNTSFCFLDIRSPGLGDTAMYLCATSRVSRGPGANVLTFGAGSRLTVL.